Each of the 15 T cell receptor beta chains below was sequenced from the same sample in a study of regulatory T cells in long-lasting Graves disease. Sequencing libraries for TCR beta were prepared with iRepertoire HTBI primers and Arm-PCR of CDR3 regions. Via MiXCR, TCRdb re-called the multiplex PCR reads, giving one row per CDR3 protein. The sample has approximately 390,000 distinct CDR3 sequences, 15% to 20% seen once. As to time point: newly diagnosed GD, antithyroid drugs for less than 3 months. Construction of the TCR library relied on RNA isolated from PBMCs. These data are also associated with another study on T cells in Graves' hyperthyroidism and ophthalmopathy.

The sequences come from peripheral blood mononuclear cells (PBMCs), collected at new diagnosis, from a patient treated with antithyroid drugs. The source is a woman aged 18-29 years with Graves disease.

This clonotype occurred many times. The CDR3 reads CASRPSQFNYGYTF. The CDR3 DNA is TGTGCCAGCAGACCTTCGCAGTTCAACTATGGCTACACCTTC. V gene TRBV28 combines with J gene TRBJ1-2; no clear D. Germline CDR1 reads MDHEN; CDR2 reads SYDVKM. This CDR3 contains 14 residues. V lost 6 bases and J 2 bases, leaving 13 bases between the germline ends.

This clonotype has a count of ten or more. The chain uses TRBV18 and TRBJ2-1; TRBD1 aligns across 9 bases. The ends lost 2 bases at V and 8 bases at J; junction bases unmatched: 1. The CDR3 consists of 13 residues. Germline values: CDR1 KGHSH, CDR2 LQKENI. CDR3 DNA sequence: TGTGCCAGCTCACCAGGGACAGGGCATGAGCAGTTCTTC. Its translation is CASSPGTGHEQFF.

In this sample, this clonotype turned up many times. This rearrangement joins TRBV4-1 to TRBJ2-1; 11 positions agree with TRBD2. The junction had 7 bases not matched to a gene; V was cut back by 0 bases and J by 6 bases. Germline-derived CDR1 and CDR2 are MGHRA and YSYEKL. This CDR3 region has 17 residues. CDR3 region: CASSQDGRSGGANEQFF. CDR3 coding DNA: TGCGCCAGCAGCCAAGATGGGCGTAGCGGGGGGGCCAATGAGCAGTTCTTC.

This clonotype has only a few counts. This may come from a read error, since a much larger clone is one base off. The rearrangement uses TRBV2 and TRBJ2-5; the D gene is possibly TRBD1 (7 bases). Germline lookup yields CDR1 SNHLY and CDR2 FYNNEI. The CDR3 sequence is 15 residues long. V gave up 5 bases and J gave up 6 bases, with 19 bases separating them. Here the CDR3 DNA reads TGTGCCAGCAGTTTCGACGGGGGACAGCGGAAGACCCAGTACTTC. It translates to CASSFDGGQRKTQYF.

This clonotype has a count of ten or more. This chain uses TRBV29-1 with TRBJ2-7, with 9 bases lining up with TRBD1. The length of the CDR3 is 15 residues. Looked up from germline, CDR1 is SQVTM and CDR2 is ANQGSEA. V lost 1 base to trimming and J lost 2 bases; unmatched junction nucleotides: 6. The CDR3 sequence: CSVEVGDREAYEQYF. In nucleotides, the CDR3 is TGCAGCGTTGAAGTAGGGGACAGGGAAGCCTACGAGCAGTACTTC.

The chain employs TRBV7-9 and TRBJ2-2; 9 nucleotides agree with TRBD2. Looked up from germline, CDR1 is SEHNR and CDR2 is FQNEAQ (reference sequence). The CDR3 is made up of 17 amino acids. J was trimmed by 3 bases and V by 1 base; bases with no gene match: 6. This CDR3 is CASSLGGRAGDTGELFF. DNA for the CDR3: TGTGCCAGCAGCTTAGGCGGGAGGGCCGGAGACACCGGGGAGCTGTTTTTT. Full variable domain (remainder filled in from reference TRBV7-9 and TRBJ2-2): DTGVSQNPRHKITKRGQNVTFRCDPISEHNRLYWYRQTLGQGPEFLTYFQNEAQLEKSRLLSDRFSAERPKGSFSTLEIQRTEQGDSAMYLCASSLGGRAGDTGELFFGEGSRLTVL.

The rearrangement uses TRBV4-3 and TRBJ2-6; D is ambiguous. From germline, CDR1 is LGHNA and CDR2 YSLEER. V was trimmed by 4 bases and J by 0 bases, leaving 7 bases between them. The CDR3 is made up of 15 amino acids. The CDR3 region has the DNA TGCGCCAGCAGCCTAGAACTCTCTGGGGCCAACGTCCTGACTTTC. This codes for CASSLELSGANVLTF.

The chain combines TRBV12-3 or TRBV12-4 with TRBJ2-2; D may be TRBD2 (7 bases). The CDR3 is made up of 16 amino acids. V lost 7 bases and J lost 1, with 16 bases in between. CDR3: CASTIPGGMNTGELFF. CDR3 nucleotide sequence: TGTGCCAGCACCATTCCGGGGGGCATGAACACCGGGGAGCTGTTTTTT.

A note on this clonotype: With a much larger clone just one base away, this may be a read error. V gene TRBV5-1 combines with J gene TRBJ2-4, with 11 bases that match TRBD2. This CDR3 is 18 amino acids long. The trim removed 0 bases at V and 13 bases at J, leaving 18 bases unmatched. CDR1 and CDR2 (germline): SGHRS, YFSETQ. CDR3 loop: CASSLGDPLAGDGSEQYF. The CDR3 DNA is TGCGCCAGCAGCTTGGGGGACCCACTAGCGGGAGATGGGAGTGAGCAGTACTTC.

The chain uses TRBV5-1 and TRBJ1-5; no definite D call. The length of the CDR3 is 15 residues. The germline V gene encodes CDR1 SGHRS and CDR2 YFSETQ. Trimming removed 0 bases at V and 6 bases at J, with 13 bases between. CDR3 nucleotide sequence: TGCGCCAGCAGCTTGGGGGAGCGAGCGACTCAGCCCCAGCATTTT. Encoded protein: CASSLGERATQPQHF.

This clonotype came up many times. V gene TRBV5-1 combines with J gene TRBJ2-3; D uncertain. In germline, CDR1 is SGHRS, CDR2 YFSETQ. CDR3 length equals 15 residues. Trimming removed 3 bases from V and 0 bases from J, with 11 bases in between. The CDR3 here is CASSSVGSSTDTQYF. The CDR3 bases are TGCGCCAGCAGCTCCGTCGGATCCAGCACAGATACGCAGTATTTT.

This clonotype was seen a handful of times. The J gene is TRBJ2-2, the V gene TRBV5-4; 8 bases are shared with TRBD1. Per germline, CDR1 SGHNT and CDR2 YYREEE (reference sequence). This CDR3 has 15 residues. V shed 4 bases, J shed 4 bases, and the junction held 6 bases outside the gene matches. In DNA form, the CDR3 reads TGTGCCAGCAGCGGCAGGGGGCTGGGCACCGGGGAGCTGTTTTTT. Protein: CASSGRGLGTGELFF.

This clonotype has a count of ten or more. The chain has TRBV28 and TRBJ1-2; TRBD1 matches at 7 bases. The CDR3 loop spans 13 amino acids. The germline V gene encodes CDR1 MDHEN and CDR2 SYDVKM. V dropped 8 bases and J dropped 6; count of bases not matched to a gene: 9. The CDR3 region is CASLPGTEDGYTF. In DNA form, the CDR3 reads TGTGCCAGCCTCCCCGGGACAGAGGATGGCTACACCTTC.

The J gene is TRBJ2-2, the V gene TRBV9, with D tentatively TRBD1 or TRBD2 (6 bases each). The CDR3 loop spans 14 amino acids. Germline CDR1 SGDLS, CDR2 YYNGEE. V was clipped by 4 bases and J by 6 bases, with 13 bases between them. CDR3 sequence (DNA): TGTGCCAGCAGCTCAGCGGAGGGGGCCGGGGAGCTGTTTTTT. It yields the protein CASSSAEGAGELFF. The full variable domain, its missing parts supplied by reference TRBV9 and TRBJ2-2, is DSGVTQTPKHLITATGQRVTLRCSPRSGDLSVYWYQQSLDQGLQFLIQYYNGEERAKGNILERFSAQQFPDLHSELNLSSLELGDSALYFCASSSAEGAGELFFGEGSRLTVL.

This clonotype was seen ten or more times. The J gene is TRBJ1-1, the V gene TRBV12-3 or TRBV12-4, with D hard to call. The V end lost 2 bases, the J end lost 8 bases, and 6 bases lay between the germline ends. CDR3 length: 11 residues. The CDR3 bases are TGTGCCAGCAGTTTATATTCCGAAGCTTTCTTT. This sequence encodes CASSLYSEAFF.